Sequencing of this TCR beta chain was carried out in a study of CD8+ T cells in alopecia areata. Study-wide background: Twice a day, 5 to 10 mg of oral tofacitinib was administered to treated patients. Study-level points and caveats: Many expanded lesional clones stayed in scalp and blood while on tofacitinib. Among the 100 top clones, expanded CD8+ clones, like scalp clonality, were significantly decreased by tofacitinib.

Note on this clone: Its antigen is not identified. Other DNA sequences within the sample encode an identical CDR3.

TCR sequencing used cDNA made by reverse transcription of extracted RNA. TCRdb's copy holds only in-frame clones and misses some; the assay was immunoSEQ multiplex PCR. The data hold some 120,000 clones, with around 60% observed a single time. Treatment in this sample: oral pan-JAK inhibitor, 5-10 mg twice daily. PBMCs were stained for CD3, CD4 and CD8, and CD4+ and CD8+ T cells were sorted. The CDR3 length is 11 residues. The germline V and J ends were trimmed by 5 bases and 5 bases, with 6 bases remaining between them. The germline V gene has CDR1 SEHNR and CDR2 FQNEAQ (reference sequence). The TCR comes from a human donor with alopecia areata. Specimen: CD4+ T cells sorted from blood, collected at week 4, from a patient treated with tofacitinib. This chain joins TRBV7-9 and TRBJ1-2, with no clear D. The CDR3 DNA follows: TGTGCCAGCAGCCCCGGGTATGGCTACACCTTC. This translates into CASSPGYGYTF.